This entry concerns a single TCR beta chain. Its target is not known. As for time point: week 47, end of study. Vaccinated patients received 300 ug of mutant IDH1 20-mer peptide per dose, with topical imiquimod. Germline-derived CDR1 and CDR2 are MGHRA and YSYEKL. CDR3 size: 15 residues. Trimming stripped 0 bases from V and 1 base from J, with 9 bases between. This record belongs to a study of a mutant IDH1 vaccine in newly diagnosed glioma. Study-wide background: With temozolomide cycles, or 4-6 weeks after radiotherapy alone, vaccination was started.

Libraries were prepared by immunoSEQ multiplex PCR; TCRdb keeps only in-frame clonotypes and omits some of them. This table holds approximately 60,000 clones, around 83% found once. The chain links TRBV4-1 to TRBJ1-2; a weak D match, TRBD1 (6 bases). The source material was PBMCs, sampled from a glioma patient whose treatment included an IDH1 peptide vaccine. This receptor was obtained from a young man with glioma. CDR3 sequence reads: CASSQDTGNNYGYTF. The CDR3 DNA sequence: TGCGCCAGCAGCCAAGATACAGGGAATAACTATGGCTACACCTTC.